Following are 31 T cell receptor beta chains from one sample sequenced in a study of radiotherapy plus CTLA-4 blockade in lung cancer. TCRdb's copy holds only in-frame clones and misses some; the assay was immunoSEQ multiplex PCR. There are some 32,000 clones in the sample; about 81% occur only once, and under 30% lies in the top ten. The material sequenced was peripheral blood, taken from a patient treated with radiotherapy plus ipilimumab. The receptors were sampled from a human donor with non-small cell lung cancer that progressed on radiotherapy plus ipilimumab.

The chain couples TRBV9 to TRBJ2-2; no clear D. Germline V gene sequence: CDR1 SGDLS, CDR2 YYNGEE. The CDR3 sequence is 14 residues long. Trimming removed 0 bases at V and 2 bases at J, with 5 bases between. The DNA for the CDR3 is TGTGCCAGCAGCGTAGATGTAAACACCGGGGAGCTGTTTTTT. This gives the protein CASSVDVNTGELFF.

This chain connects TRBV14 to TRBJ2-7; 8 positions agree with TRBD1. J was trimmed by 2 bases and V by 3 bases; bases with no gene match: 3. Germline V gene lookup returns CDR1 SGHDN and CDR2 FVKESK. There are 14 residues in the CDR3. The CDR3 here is CASSQGTGPYEQYF. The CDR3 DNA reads TGTGCCAGCAGCCAGGGGACAGGACCCTACGAGCAGTACTTC.

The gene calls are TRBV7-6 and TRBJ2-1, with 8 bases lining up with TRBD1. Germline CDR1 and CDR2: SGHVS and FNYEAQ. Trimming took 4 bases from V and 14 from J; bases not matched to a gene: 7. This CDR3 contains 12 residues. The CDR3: CASSSSDRVEFF. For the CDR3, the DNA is TGTGCCAGCAGCTCATCGGACAGGGTGGAGTTCTTC.

The CDR3 DNA reads TGCAGCGCAACTAGCGGCAATGAGCAGTTCTTC. This gives the protein CSATSGNEQFF. The chain joins TRBV29-1 to TRBJ2-1; 8 positions agree with TRBD2. The CDR3 has 11 amino acids. V lost 7 bases and J lost 6; bases outside the gene matches: 2. Looked up from germline, CDR1 is SQVTM and CDR2 is ANQGSEA.

This CDR3 reads CASSPTGGSLEAFF. The CDR3 DNA follows: TGCGCCAGCAGCCCGACAGGGGGCTCACTTGAAGCTTTCTTT. The chain recombines TRBV5-1 with TRBJ1-1; TRBD1 agrees at 10 bases. Germline-derived CDR1 and CDR2 are SGHRS and YFSETQ. The V and J ends lost 4 bases and 7 bases, in that order; junction bases with no gene match: 7. This CDR3 is built from 14 residues.

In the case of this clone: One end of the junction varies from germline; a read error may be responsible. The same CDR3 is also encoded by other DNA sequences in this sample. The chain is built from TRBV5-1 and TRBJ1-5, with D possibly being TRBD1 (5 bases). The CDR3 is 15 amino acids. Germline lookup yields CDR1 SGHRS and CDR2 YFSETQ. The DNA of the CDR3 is TGCGCCAGCAGCTTGAACGCCGGGGGGAATCAGCCCCAACATTTT. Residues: CASSLNAGGNQPQHF.

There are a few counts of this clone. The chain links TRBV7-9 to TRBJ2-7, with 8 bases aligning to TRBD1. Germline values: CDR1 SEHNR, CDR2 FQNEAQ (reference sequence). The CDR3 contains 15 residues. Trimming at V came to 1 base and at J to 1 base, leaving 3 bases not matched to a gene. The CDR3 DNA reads TGTGCCAGCAGCTTAGGGACAGGGCCTTCCTACGAGCAGTACTTC. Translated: CASSLGTGPSYEQYF.

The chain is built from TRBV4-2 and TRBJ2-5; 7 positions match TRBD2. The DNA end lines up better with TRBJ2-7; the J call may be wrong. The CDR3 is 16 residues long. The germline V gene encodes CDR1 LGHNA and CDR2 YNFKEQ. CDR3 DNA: TGTGCCAGCAGCGAACCGGGACTACTTTCACCCTACGAGCAGTACTTC. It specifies CASSEPGLLSPYEQYF.

The chain's CDR3 is CASSLFGTDQETQYF. As DNA, the CDR3 is TGTGCCAGCAGCCTATTCGGGACAGACCAAGAGACCCAGTACTTC. V and J are TRBV11-1 and TRBJ2-5, with 7 bases lining up with TRBD1. J gave up 0 bases and V 5 bases, and 6 bases lay outside the gene matches. CDR1 SGHAT and CDR2 FQDESV come from the germline V gene (reference sequence). There are 15 residues in the CDR3.

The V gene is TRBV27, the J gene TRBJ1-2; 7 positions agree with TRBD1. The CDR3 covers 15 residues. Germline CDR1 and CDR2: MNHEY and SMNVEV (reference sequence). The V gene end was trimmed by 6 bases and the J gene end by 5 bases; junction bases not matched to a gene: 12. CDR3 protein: CASSSPRQGIYGYTF. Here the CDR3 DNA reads TGTGCCAGCAGCTCCCCTCGACAGGGAATTTATGGCTACACCTTC.

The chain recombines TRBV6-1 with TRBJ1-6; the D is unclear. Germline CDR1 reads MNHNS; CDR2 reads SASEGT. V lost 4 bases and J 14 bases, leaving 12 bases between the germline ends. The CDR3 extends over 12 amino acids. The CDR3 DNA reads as TGTGCCAGCAGTGTCGGGGAATTAACCCTCCACTTT. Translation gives CASSVGELTLHF.

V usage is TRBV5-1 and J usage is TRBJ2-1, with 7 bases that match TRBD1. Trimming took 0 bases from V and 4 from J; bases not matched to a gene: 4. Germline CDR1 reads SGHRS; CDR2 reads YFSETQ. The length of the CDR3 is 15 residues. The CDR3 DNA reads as TGCGCCAGCAGCTTGGAGGGGACAGAGTACAATGAGCAGTTCTTC. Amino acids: CASSLEGTEYNEQFF. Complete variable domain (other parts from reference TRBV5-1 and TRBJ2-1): KAGVTQTPRYLIKTRGQQVTLSCSPISGHRSVSWYQQTPGQGLQFLFEYFSETQRNKGNFPGRFSGRQFSNSRSEMNVSTLELGDSALYLCASSLEGTEYNEQFFGPGTRLTVL.

This CDR3 reads CATSRGGNQETQYF. CDR3 bases: TGTGCCACCAGCAGAGGCGGGAACCAAGAGACCCAGTACTTC. The chain employs TRBV15 and TRBJ2-5; perhaps TRBD2 as D (6 bases). Trimming stripped 1 base from V and 0 bases from J, with 6 bases between. The germline CDR1 and CDR2 sequences are LNHNV and YYDKDF (reference sequence). The CDR3 runs 14 residues.

This CDR3 reads CASSAPGTGDPGANVLTF. Here the CDR3 DNA reads TGTGCCAGCAGCGCCCCCGGGACAGGGGACCCTGGGGCCAACGTCCTGACTTTC. This chain links TRBV9 with TRBJ2-6; 10 positions agree with TRBD1. CDR1 is SGDLS, CDR2 YYNGEE, per germline. Losses at the gene ends were 3 bases for V and 2 bases for J; bases not matched to a gene: 8. The CDR3 is 18 amino acids.

The CDR3 sequence: CASSPVTGNTEAFF. The CDR3 DNA reads as TGCGCCAGCAGCCCGGTGACAGGGAACACTGAAGCTTTCTTT. The chain recombines TRBV5-1 with TRBJ1-1, with D possibly being TRBD1 (6 bases). The CDR3 totals 14 residues. The V end lost 4 bases, the J end lost 1 base, and 11 bases lay between the germline ends. CDR1 and CDR2 (germline): SGHRS, YFSETQ. Variable domain in full (rest from reference TRBV5-1 and TRBJ1-1): KAGVTQTPRYLIKTRGQQVTLSCSPISGHRSVSWYQQTPGQGLQFLFEYFSETQRNKGNFPGRFSGRQFSNSRSEMNVSTLELGDSALYLCASSPVTGNTEAFFGQGTRLTVV.

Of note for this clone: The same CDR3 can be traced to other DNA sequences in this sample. In DNA, the CDR3 is TGTGCCAGCAGGGGACTGGGAGGGGGAAAGGAGACCCAGTACTTC. It codes for CASRGLGGGKETQYF. This sequence joins TRBV7-3 and TRBJ2-5; weak D call: TRBD2 (7 bases). Trimming left V 6 bases short and J 5 bases short, with 19 bases between. The CDR3 contains 15 residues. Germline loops: CDR1 SGHTA, CDR2 FQGTGA.

CDR3 loop: CASGATTSGASYNEQFF. CDR3 sequence (DNA): TGTGCTAGTGGTGCAACTACTAGCGGGGCTTCCTACAATGAGCAGTTCTTC. The V gene is TRBV12-5, the J gene TRBJ2-1; 10 nucleotides align to TRBD2. The CDR3 runs to 17 residues. Per the germline V gene, CDR1 is LGHNT and CDR2 is FRNRAP. V trimming: 5 bases; J trimming: 1 base; junction bases outside the gene matches: 8. The full variable domain, in which reference TRBV12-5 and TRBJ2-1 provide the parts outside the CDR3, is DARVTQTPRHKVTEMGQEVTMRCQPILGHNTVFWYRQTMMQGLELLAYFRNRAPLDDSGMPKDRFSAEMPDATLATLKIQPSEPRDSAVYFCASGATTSGASYNEQFFGPGTRLTVL.

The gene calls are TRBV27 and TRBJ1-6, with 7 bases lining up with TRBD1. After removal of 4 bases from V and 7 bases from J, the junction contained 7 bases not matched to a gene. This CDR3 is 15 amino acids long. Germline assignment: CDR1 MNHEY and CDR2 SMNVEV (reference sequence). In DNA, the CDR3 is TGTGCCAGCAGTTCAGAGGACAGGACGAATTCACCCCTCCACTTT. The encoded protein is CASSSEDRTNSPLHF.

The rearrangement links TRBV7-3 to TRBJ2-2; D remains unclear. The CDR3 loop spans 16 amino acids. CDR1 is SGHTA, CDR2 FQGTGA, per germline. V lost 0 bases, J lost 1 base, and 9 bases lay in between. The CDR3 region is CASSLTSSMNTGELFF. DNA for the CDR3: TGTGCCAGCAGCTTAACTAGCTCTATGAACACCGGGGAGCTGTTTTTT. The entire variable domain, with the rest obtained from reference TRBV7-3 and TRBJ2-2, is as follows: GAGVSQTPSNKVTEKGKYVELRCDPISGHTALYWYRQSLGQGPEFLIYFQGTGAADDSGLPNDRFFAVRPEGSVSTLKIQRTERGDSAVYLCASSLTSSMNTGELFFGEGSRLTVL.

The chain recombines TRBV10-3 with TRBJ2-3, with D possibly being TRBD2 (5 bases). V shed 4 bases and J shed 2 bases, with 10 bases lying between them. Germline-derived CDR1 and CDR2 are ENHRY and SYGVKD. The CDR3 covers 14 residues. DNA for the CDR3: TGTGCCATCAGTGCCCGGGAAACCACAGATACGCAGTATTTT. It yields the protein CAISARETTDTQYF.

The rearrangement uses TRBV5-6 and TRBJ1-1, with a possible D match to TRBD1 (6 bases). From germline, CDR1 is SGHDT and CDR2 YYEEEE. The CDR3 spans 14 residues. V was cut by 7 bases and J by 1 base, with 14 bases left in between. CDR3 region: CASAKDRRNTEAFF. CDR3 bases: TGTGCCAGCGCCAAAGACAGGAGGAACACTGAAGCTTTCTTT.

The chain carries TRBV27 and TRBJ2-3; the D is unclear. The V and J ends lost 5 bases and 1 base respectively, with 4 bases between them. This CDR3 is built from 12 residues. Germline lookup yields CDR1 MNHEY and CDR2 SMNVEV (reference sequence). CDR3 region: CASSRRTDTQYF. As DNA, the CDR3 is TGTGCCAGCAGTCGTCGCACAGATACGCAGTATTTT.

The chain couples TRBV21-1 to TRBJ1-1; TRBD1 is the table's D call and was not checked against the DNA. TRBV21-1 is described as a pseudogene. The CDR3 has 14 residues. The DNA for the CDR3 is TGTGCCAGCAGCACCCCAGGACAGAACACTGAAGCTTTCTTT. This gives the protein CASSTPGQNTEAFF.

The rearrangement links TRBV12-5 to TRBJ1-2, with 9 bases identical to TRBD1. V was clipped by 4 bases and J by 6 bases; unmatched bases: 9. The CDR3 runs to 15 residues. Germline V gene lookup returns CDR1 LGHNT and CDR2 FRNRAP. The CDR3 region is CASGYRSGQGNGYTF. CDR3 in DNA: TGTGCTAGTGGTTACCGATCCGGACAGGGGAATGGCTACACCTTC.

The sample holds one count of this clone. Written as DNA, the CDR3 is TGTGCCATCAGCGCAGCGGGGGGCTCCTACAATGAGCAGTTCTTC. The encoded protein is CAISAAGGSYNEQFF. The rearrangement links TRBV10-3 to TRBJ2-1, with 9 bases fitting TRBD2. The V gene end was trimmed by 6 bases and the J gene end by 0 bases; junction bases not matched to a gene: 3. This CDR3 is built from 15 residues. The germline gives CDR1 ENHRY, CDR2 SYGVKD.

The CDR3 DNA reads TGTGCCAGCAGCGTAGCGGGGGGAGGGGTATACGAGCAGTACTTC. Translating it yields CASSVAGGGVYEQYF. This chain connects TRBV9 to TRBJ2-5, with 7 bases lining up with TRBD2. The last part of the DNA fits TRBJ2-7 better; the J call may be wrong. Germline V gene data show CDR1 as SGDLS and CDR2 as YYNGEE. CDR3 size: 15 residues.

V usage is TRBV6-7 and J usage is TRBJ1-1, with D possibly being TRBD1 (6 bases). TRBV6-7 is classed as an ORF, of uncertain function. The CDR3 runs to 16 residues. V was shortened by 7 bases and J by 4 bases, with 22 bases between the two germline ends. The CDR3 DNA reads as TGTGCCAGCACCGTAACACAGGGCCCCTTGGGCACTGAAGCTTTCTTT. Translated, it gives CASTVTQGPLGTEAFF.

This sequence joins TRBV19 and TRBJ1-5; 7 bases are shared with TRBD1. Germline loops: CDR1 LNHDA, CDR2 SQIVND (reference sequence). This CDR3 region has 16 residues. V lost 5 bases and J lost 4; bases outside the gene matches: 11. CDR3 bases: TGTGCCAGTAGTGGACGGGCTCAGGGGGGAAATCAGCCCCAGCATTTT. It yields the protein CASSGRAQGGNQPQHF.

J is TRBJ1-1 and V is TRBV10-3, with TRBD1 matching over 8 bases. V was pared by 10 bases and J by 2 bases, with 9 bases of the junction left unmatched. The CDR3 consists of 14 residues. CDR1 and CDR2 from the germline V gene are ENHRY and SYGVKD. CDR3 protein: CATIRGQDNTEAFF. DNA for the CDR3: TGTGCCACCATCAGGGGACAGGATAACACTGAAGCTTTCTTT.

The CDR3 is CASAGLSGEQFF. CDR3 DNA: TGTGCCAGCGCGGGCCTTTCTGGAGAGCAGTTCTTC. The rearrangement links TRBV9 to TRBJ2-1, with D maybe TRBD2 (5 bases). Looked up from germline, CDR1 is SGDLS and CDR2 is YYNGEE. The CDR3 extends over 12 amino acids. Trimming removed 7 bases from V and 10 bases from J, with 15 bases in between.

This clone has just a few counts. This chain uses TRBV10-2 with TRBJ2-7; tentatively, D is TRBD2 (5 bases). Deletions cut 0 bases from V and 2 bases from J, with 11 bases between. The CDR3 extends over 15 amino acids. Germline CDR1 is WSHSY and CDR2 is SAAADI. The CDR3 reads CASSESSGSTYEQYF. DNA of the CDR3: TGCGCCAGCAGTGAGTCGTCGGGGAGCACCTACGAGCAGTACTTC.